This T cell receptor (beta chain) comes out of a study of blood T cell repertoires in COVID-19. In the study overall: The analysed material was cDNA or gDNA that came from T cells, B-cell-depleted T cells, or PBMCs.

Germline CDR1 reads SGHTA; CDR2 reads FQGNSA. This CDR3 spans 14 amino acids. Trimming removed 3 bases from V and 4 bases from J; junction bases left unmatched: 4. Method: immunoSEQ multiplex PCR; TCRdb's copy keeps in-frame clones and lacks some. The sample carries hundreds of thousands of clones, over 70% recorded once. This receptor was identified in a woman aged 50 to 60 with COVID-19, enrolled during active disease. The sample taken for sequencing was peripheral blood. This chain connects TRBV7-2 to TRBJ1-1; 8 nucleotides line up with TRBD1. The CDR3 region has the DNA TGTGCCAGCAGCTTGCAGGGGGCCGGCACTGAAGCTTTCTTT. Amino acid sequence: CASSLQGAGTEAFF.